The sample holds many counts of the clone carrying this T cell receptor (beta chain). Its antigen remains unidentified. The sample is drawn from a study of T cells in Graves' hyperthyroidism and ophthalmopathy. Overall study context: Peripheral blood samples were taken at initial diagnosis, prior to any treatment. Findings of the study overall: In blood, most of the thyroid clonotypes expanded above 0.001 were also present.

RNA transcripts provided the source from which TCR beta CDR3 regions were amplified. Primed by the HTBI set, a first-round RT-PCR was run on the TCR CDR3. MiXCR, run by TCRdb on the multiplex PCR reads, gives a single entry per CDR3 protein. Among hundreds of thousands of distinct CDR3 sequences listed, 13% to 15% were seen once. Between the trimmed V and J ends, which lost 6 bases and 0 bases, there was a span of 11 bases. CDR1 KGHDR and CDR2 SFDVKD come from the germline V gene. The CDR3 loop spans 15 amino acids. The rearrangement uses TRBV24-1 and TRBJ2-1, with D tentatively TRBD2 (5 bases). The clonotype comes from a woman aged 50 to 65 with Graves' ophthalmopathy. Sequenced: blood. The CDR3 spells CATSSPGSSYNEQFF. The CDR3 DNA reads TGTGCCACCAGTTCTCCGGGGTCCTCCTACAATGAGCAGTTCTTC.